This entry lists 29 T cell receptor beta chains sequenced from one sample in a study of blood T cells in healthy people across ages. PCR was performed a second time for 7 to 11 cycles using a sample-barcoded 5' primer and a J-beta primer mix. Each CDR3 protein is one row after TCRdb ran MiXCR on the 5' RACE reads. The sample consists of over 600,000 distinct CDR3 sequences, under 25% of them appearing once. Sequences were obtained from blood. The receptors shown here come from a man aged 65 to 85 in good health.

This clonotype was detected many times. The rearrangement uses TRBV20-1 and TRBJ1-5, with a tentative D call TRBD1 (6 bases). The CDR3 contains 12 residues. The germline CDR1 and CDR2 sequences are DFQATT and SNEGSKA (reference sequence). Trimming removed 5 bases from V and 4 bases from J, with 9 bases in between. This CDR3 reads CSAATGNQPQHF. CDR3 DNA sequence: TGCAGTGCTGCTACAGGGAATCAGCCCCAGCATTTT.

V is TRBV28 and J is TRBJ2-3; a possible D gene is TRBD1 (5 bases). The CDR3 is 11 amino acids. Germline V gene lookup returns CDR1 MDHEN and CDR2 SYDVKM. The germline V and J ends were trimmed by 9 bases and 7 bases, with 11 bases remaining between them. CDR3 sequence (DNA): TGTGCCAGTTTAGGGGTACATACGCAGTATTTT. It encodes CASLGVHTQYF.

This clonotype was seen a few times. This chain connects TRBV29-1 to TRBJ2-1; 10 bases match TRBD2. V was pared by 8 bases and J by 6 bases, with 4 bases of the junction left unmatched. This CDR3 region has 12 residues. Germline V CDR1 and CDR2: SQVTM, ANQGSEA. The DNA for the CDR3 is TGCAGCTCTAGCGGGAGTGGCAATGAGCAGTTCTTC. It yields the protein CSSSGSGNEQFF.

V gene TRBV5-1 combines with J gene TRBJ2-7; 7 bases are a match to TRBD2. V gave up 0 bases and J gave up 3 bases; unmatched junction bases: 3. CDR1 SGHRS and CDR2 YFSETQ come from the germline V gene. The CDR3 sequence is 14 residues long. The CDR3 bases are TGCGCCAGCAGCTTGGATCTAGCGGTCTACGAGCAGTACTTC. Its translation: CASSLDLAVYEQYF.

A remark on this clonotype: This clone may be a read error of a much larger clone one base away. The CDR3 sequence: CASSLLVGGTRGTDTQYF. CDR3 DNA sequence: TGTGCCAGCAGCTTACTAGTGGGAGGAACGAGGGGCACAGATACGCAGTATTTT. This chain uses TRBV7-9 with TRBJ2-3; a weak D match, TRBD2 (6 bases). The V end lost 2 bases, the J end lost 1 base, and 19 bases lay between the germline ends. The CDR3 totals 18 residues. CDR1 and CDR2 from the germline V gene are SEHNR and FQNEAQ (reference sequence).

This clonotype was counted only a few times. This chain uses TRBV24-1 with TRBJ2-1, with 8 bases lining up with TRBD2. Germline CDR1 is KGHDR and CDR2 is SFDVKD. The CDR3 sequence is 12 residues long. The trim removed 6 bases at V and 15 bases at J, leaving 9 bases unmatched. CDR3 sequence reads: CATSNGAGVRFF. The CDR3 region has the DNA TGTGCCACCAGTAATGGAGCGGGAGTCCGGTTCTTC.

This clonotype was detected a few times. The rearrangement joins TRBV29-1 to TRBJ2-5; 9 bases fit TRBD1. This CDR3 has 12 residues. The junction had 5 bases not matched to a gene; V was cut back by 7 bases and J by 5 bases. Germline V gene data show CDR1 as SQVTM and CDR2 as ANQGSEA. The CDR3 coding sequence is TGCAGCGCACAGGGGGCCGAGGAGACCCAGTACTTC. This gives the protein CSAQGAEETQYF.

This clonotype has just a few counts. The genes are TRBV9 and TRBJ2-5; 8 nucleotides agree with TRBD1. The germline V gene encodes CDR1 SGDLS and CDR2 YYNGEE. The CDR3 runs to 13 residues. V was pared by 5 bases and J by 5 bases, with 5 bases of the junction left unmatched. CDR3 amino acids: CASSGQGMETQYF. Here the CDR3 DNA reads TGTGCCAGCAGTGGACAGGGAATGGAGACCCAGTACTTC.

The V and J genes are TRBV20-1 and TRBJ2-3; the match to TRBD1 covers 7 bases. The trim removed 0 bases at V and 1 base at J, leaving 10 bases unmatched. This CDR3 spans 17 amino acids. Germline-derived CDR1 and CDR2 are DFQATT and SNEGSKA (reference sequence). The CDR3, as DNA: TGCAGTGCTAGAGATCCGGACAGGAGACCTGGCACAGATACGCAGTATTTT. As protein: CSARDPDRRPGTDTQYF.

This clonotype was seen a few times. The rearrangement links TRBV29-1 to TRBJ1-3, with D hard to call. Per germline, CDR1 SQVTM and CDR2 ANQGSEA. The CDR3 sequence is 14 residues long. Trimming removed 6 bases from V and 0 bases from J, with 12 bases in between. Here the CDR3 reads CSVGFSFSGNTIYF. The CDR3 DNA sequence: TGCAGCGTGGGATTTTCCTTCTCTGGAAACACCATATATTTT.

Remarks on this clonotype: The junction differs from germline at one of its ends, possibly a read error. The chain has TRBV12-3 or TRBV12-4 and TRBJ2-7; D is unresolved. This CDR3 has 15 residues. The CDR3 region has the DNA TGTGCCAGCAGTTTAGCGCGCCCAGGCTCCCACGAGCAGTACTTC. Protein sequence: CASSLARPGSHEQYF.

This clonotype was counted only a few times. V is TRBV9 and J is TRBJ2-5; weak D call: TRBD2 (5 bases). This CDR3 has 14 amino acids. From germline, CDR1 is SGDLS and CDR2 YYNGEE. V gave up 4 bases and J gave up 5 bases, with 15 bases separating them. As DNA, the CDR3 is TGTGCCAGCAGCCCCTGGACCGGGGAGGAGACCCAGTACTTC. It encodes CASSPWTGEETQYF.

This clonotype was counted only a few times. The rearrangement joins TRBV2 to TRBJ1-1; D remains unclear. This CDR3 has 12 residues. From germline, CDR1 is SNHLY and CDR2 FYNNEI. V lost 8 bases and J 0 bases, leaving 7 bases between the germline ends. The CDR3 here is CASGSMNTEAFF. CDR3 coding DNA: TGTGCCAGCGGGAGTATGAACACTGAAGCTTTCTTT. The full variable domain, rest sourced from reference TRBV2 and TRBJ1-1, is EPEVTQTPSHQVTQMGQEVILRCVPISNHLYFYWYRQILGQKVEFLVSFYNNEISEKSEIFDDQFSVERPDGSNFTLKIRSTKLEDSAMYFCASGSMNTEAFFGQGTRLTVV.

This clonotype has just a few counts. The gene calls are TRBV10-3 and TRBJ2-1, with TRBD2 matching over 10 bases. The germline V gene has CDR1 ENHRY and CDR2 SYGVKD. The CDR3 is 20 residues long. The junction had 16 bases not matched to a gene; V was cut back by 5 bases and J by 0 bases. CDR3 DNA sequence: TGTGCCATCAGTACAAGCGGGAGGGCCAATCGAGGTGGCTCCTACAATGAGCAGTTCTTC. It translates to CAISTSGRANRGGSYNEQFF.

This sequence joins TRBV10-3 and TRBJ2-5; 11 bases agree with TRBD2. The end of the DNA aligns better with TRBJ2-7, so the J call may be wrong. The CDR3 extends over 16 amino acids. Germline-derived CDR1 and CDR2 are ENHRY and SYGVKD. The CDR3 loop is CAISAPLAGVRNEQYF. The CDR3 DNA sequence: TGTGCCATCAGTGCCCCACTAGCGGGAGTTCGGAACGAGCAGTACTTC.

This clonotype turned up a few times. This chain joins TRBV7-9 and TRBJ2-7; D gene uncertain. This CDR3 comprises 14 residues. V was clipped by 3 bases and J by 4 bases, with 13 bases between them. Germline assignment: CDR1 SEHNR and CDR2 FQNEAQ (reference sequence). As DNA, the CDR3 is TGTGCCAGCAGCTTTGATGGGAACGGGTACGAGCAGTACTTC. This encodes CASSFDGNGYEQYF. The entire variable domain, with the rest obtained from reference TRBV7-9 and TRBJ2-7, is as follows: DTGVSQNPRHKITKRGQNVTFRCDPISEHNRLYWYRQTLGQGPEFLTYFQNEAQLEKSRLLSDRFSAERPKGSFSTLEIQRTEQGDSAMYLCASSFDGNGYEQYFGPGTRLTVT.

The rearrangement uses TRBV28 and TRBJ2-7; no clear D. The CDR3 spans 14 residues. CDR1 MDHEN and CDR2 SYDVKM come from the germline V gene. Trimming took off 2 bases at V and 0 bases at J, with 8 bases between the two ends. The CDR3 protein is CASSLADLSYEQYF. The CDR3 nucleotides read TGTGCCAGCAGTTTAGCGGACCTCTCCTACGAGCAGTACTTC. The whole variable domain, filled in from reference TRBV28 and TRBJ2-7, reads DVKVTQSSRYLVKRTGEKVFLECVQDMDHENMFWYRQDPGLGLRLIYFSYDVKMKEKGDIPEGYSVSREKKERFSLILESASTNQTSMYLCASSLADLSYEQYFGPGTRLTVT.

The genes are TRBV5-1 and TRBJ2-5; TRBD1 is a possible D gene (5 bases). The J call may be faulty, since TRBJ2-1 better matches the DNA end. There are 15 residues in the CDR3. CDR1 is SGHRS and CDR2 is YFSETQ in the germline V gene. The CDR3 coding sequence is TGCGCCAGCAGCCGTAGGGCTAGTAGGGGCAATGAGCAGTTCTTC. Protein: CASSRRASRGNEQFF.

The chain is built from TRBV7-9 and TRBJ2-5; 7 positions match TRBD2. The CDR3 loop spans 16 amino acids. The ends lost 5 bases at V and 1 base at J; junction bases unmatched: 10. Germline V CDR1 and CDR2: SEHNR, FQNEAQ (reference sequence). CDR3 bases: TGTGCCAGCAGCCCAGATGGAGCGGGAAGCCAAGAGACCCAGTACTTC. Amino acids: CASSPDGAGSQETQYF.

This chain joins TRBV11-1 and TRBJ2-7; D unresolved. This CDR3 contains 14 residues. Germline CDR1 is SGHAT and CDR2 is FQDESV (reference sequence). The V end was cut by 2 bases, the J end by 3 bases, with 11 bases between. The CDR3 DNA follows: TGTGCCAGCAGCTTAACATACCGACTCTACGAGCAGTACTTC. Translated, it gives CASSLTYRLYEQYF.

In this sample, this clonotype turned up a few times. The rearrangement joins TRBV12-3 or TRBV12-4 to TRBJ2-3; 9 bases map to TRBD2. This CDR3 is built from 14 residues. After removal of 6 bases from V and 2 bases from J, the junction contained 3 bases not matched to a gene. The CDR3 nucleotides read TGTGCCAGCAGAATAGCGGGGGTCACAGATACGCAGTATTTT. Its protein product is CASRIAGVTDTQYF.

This clonotype was picked up a small number of times. The rearrangement uses TRBV3-1 and TRBJ2-4; the D gene could be TRBD1 or TRBD2 (5 bases each). CDR1 is LGHDT and CDR2 is YNNKEL in the germline V gene (reference sequence). CDR3 length equals 18 residues. Trimming removed 1 base from V and 6 bases from J, with 22 bases in between. CDR3 sequence reads: CASSQVGASRSIRNIQYF. The DNA for the CDR3 is TGTGCCAGCAGCCAAGTCGGGGCTAGCAGGAGTATACGAAACATTCAGTACTTC.

In the case of this clonotype: This CDR3 fails to terminate in the conserved phenylalanine or tryptophan, so it likely reflects a read error. The DNA is left out, because the CDR3 cannot be placed on it with certainty; the CDR3 is given as TCRdb lists it. J is TRBJ2-7 and V is TRBV6-1; TRBD1 reflects the table's D call only, with no check against the DNA. The germline gives CDR1 MNHNS, CDR2 SASEGT. The CDR3 contains 10 residues when both ends are counted. CDR3 amino acids: CASSAGGQTL.

This chain links TRBV9 with TRBJ2-1; D is uncertain. V lost 1 base and J lost 7, with 15 bases in between. Germline assignment: CDR1 SGDLS and CDR2 YYNGEE. The CDR3 totals 15 residues. The CDR3 reads CASSVRNGWDNEQFF. In DNA, the CDR3 is TGTGCCAGCAGCGTAAGGAACGGTTGGGATAATGAGCAGTTCTTC.

Comment on this clonotype: An end of the junction does not agree with germline; a read error may underlie this. The chain couples TRBV20-1 to TRBJ2-1, with 8 bases lining up with TRBD1. CDR1 is DFQATT and CDR2 is SNEGSKA in the germline V gene (reference sequence). This CDR3 contains 13 residues. The CDR3 DNA sequence: TGCAGTGCTTTCCAGGGGGCTAAAGAGACCCAGTGCTTC. Translated, it gives CSAFQGAKETQCF.

In this sample, this clonotype turned up a few times. This chain uses TRBV5-1 with TRBJ2-5, with TRBD1 matching over 7 bases. The DNA end lines up better with TRBJ2-1; the J call may be wrong. Germline loops: CDR1 SGHRS, CDR2 YFSETQ. The CDR3 has 15 residues. In DNA, the CDR3 is TGCGCCAGCAGCTACAGGGCCCCGACAGGGAACGAGCAGTTCTTC. It encodes CASSYRAPTGNEQFF.

The chain is built from TRBV7-9 and TRBJ2-5, with D perhaps being TRBD1 or TRBD2 (7 bases each). This CDR3 contains 17 residues. The germline CDR1 and CDR2 sequences are SEHNR and FQNEAQ (reference sequence). Trimming removed 0 bases at V and 2 bases at J, with 16 bases between. CDR3 loop: CASSLAGEGAIQETQYF. CDR3 nucleotide sequence: TGTGCCAGCAGCTTAGCGGGGGAGGGGGCGATACAAGAGACCCAGTACTTC.

A few counts support this clonotype. The chain is built from TRBV20-1 and TRBJ2-4; TRBD1 matches at 8 bases. Germline V CDR1 and CDR2: DFQATT, SNEGSKA (reference sequence). The CDR3 totals 17 residues. With V trimmed by 0 bases and J by 1 base, 8 bases remained unmatched. The CDR3, as DNA: TGCAGTGCTAGAGAGGGGACAGGTCCTCTTGCCAAAAACATTCAGTACTTC. Protein: CSAREGTGPLAKNIQYF.

V is TRBV28 and J is TRBJ2-5, with 8 bases aligning to TRBD1. The ends lost 4 bases at V and 9 bases at J; junction bases unmatched: 19. The CDR3 is made up of 17 amino acids. From germline, CDR1 is MDHEN and CDR2 SYDVKM. CDR3 region: CASSSLPGTGMSGAQYF. Written as DNA, the CDR3 is TGTGCCAGCAGTTCCCTTCCGGGGACAGGAATGTCGGGGGCCCAGTACTTC.